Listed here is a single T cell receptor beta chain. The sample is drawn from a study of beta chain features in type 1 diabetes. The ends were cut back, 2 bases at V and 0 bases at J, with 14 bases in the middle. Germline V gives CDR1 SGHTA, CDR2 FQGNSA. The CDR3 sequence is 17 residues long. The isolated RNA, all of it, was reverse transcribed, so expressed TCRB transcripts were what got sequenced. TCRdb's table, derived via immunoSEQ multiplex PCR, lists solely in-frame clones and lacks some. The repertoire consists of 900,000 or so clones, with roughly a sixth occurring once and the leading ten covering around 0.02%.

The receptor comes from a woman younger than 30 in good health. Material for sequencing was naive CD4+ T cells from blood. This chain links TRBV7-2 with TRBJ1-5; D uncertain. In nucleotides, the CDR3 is TGTGCCAGCAGCTTAACCAAATCGGACTATAGCAATCAGCCCCAGCATTTT. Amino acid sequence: CASSLTKSDYSNQPQHF.